The rows below give T cell receptor beta chains drawn from one sample of a study of graft-versus-host responses after intestinal transplantation. Clones were sequenced by immunoSEQ multiplex PCR, and TCRdb holds only the in-frame ones, with some missing. The sample shows around 110,000 clones, approximately 90% of them seen only once. These receptors have no known antigen. The specimen was unstimulated CD4+ T cells sorted from spleen or lymph node cells, collected before intestinal transplant. The receptor set was obtained from a human donor who received an intestinal transplant. Both conserved end residues are part of each CDR3. The D gene is left open where the match is weak. Clone size is shown for a subset of rows, as once, few, many or a class of expanded clone.

size	V	J	D	length	DNA	CDR3
.	TRBV7-7	TRBJ2-5	.	14	TGTGCCAGCAGCTTACCCGGGGATCGGGAGACCCAGTACTTC	CASSLPGDRETQYF
.	TRBV11-2	TRBJ1-3	.	15	TGTGCCAGCAGCCCCCTGAGGAGGCCGGGAAACACCATATATTTT	CASSPLRRPGNTIYF
.	TRBV28	TRBJ1-3	.	15	TGTGCCAGCAGTTTGAGGTCTCCCTCTGGAAACACCATATATTTT	CASSLRSPSGNTIYF
few	TRBV6-5	TRBJ2-7	TRBD1	14	TGTGCCAGCAGTTACGGGACAGGGGGCTACGAGCAGTACTTC	CASSYGTGGYEQYF
.	TRBV6-1	TRBJ1-2	TRBD1	12	TGTGCCAGCAGTCCCGGACAGGATGGCTACACCTTC	CASSPGQDGYTF
.	TRBV4-1	TRBJ2-2	TRBD1	16	TGCGCCAGCAGCTTCCCCGGACAGGGGATAACCGGGGAGCTGTTTTTT	CASSFPGQGITGELFF
.	TRBV10-3	TRBJ2-5	.	13	TGTGCCACCCATTCCCAGGGTCAAGAGACCCAGTACTTC	CATHSQGQETQYF
.	TRBV19	TRBJ2-2	.	16	TGTGCCAGTAGTATTGAGGCTACATCGAACACCGGGGAGCTGTTTTTT	CASSIEATSNTGELFF
.	TRBV5-1	TRBJ2-7	.	11	TGCGCCAGCAGCTCCCGAGCTGAGCAGTACTTC	CASSSRAEQYF
few	TRBV29-1	TRBJ1-2	.	11	TGCAGCGTTGACAGGGGCTATGGCTACACCTTC	CSVDRGYGYTF
.	TRBV7-3	TRBJ1-5	TRBD1	18	TGTGCCAGCAGCTACCCCGGGGACAGGGGGCCGGGCAATCAGCCCCAGCATTTT	CASSYPGDRGPGNQPQHF
once	TRBV9	TRBJ1-3	TRBD1	16	TGTGCCAGCAGCGCGACAGGGTCTGTGTCTGGAAACACCATATATTTT	CASSATGSVSGNTIYF
.	TRBV11-2	TRBJ2-1	TRBD2	17	TGTGCCAGCAGCACCCGACTAGCGGGAGTAGTATACAATGAGCAGTTCTTC	CASSTRLAGVVYNEQFF
.	TRBV6-6	TRBJ2-7	TRBD2	15	TGTGCCAGCAGTTACCTAGCGGGAGGGCCCTACGAGCAGTACTTC	CASSYLAGGPYEQYF
.	TRBV19	TRBJ2-1	.	16	TGTGCCAGTAGTATAGTCCAGGGAAAGCGCCACAATGAGCAGTTCTTC	CASSIVQGKRHNEQFF
.	TRBV19	TRBJ1-6	TRBD1	16	TGTGCCAGTAGTATTGAGCCGACAGGGGGTAATTCACCCCTCCACTTT	CASSIEPTGGNSPLHF
.	TRBV30	TRBJ2-1	TRBD2	14	TGTGCCTGGGGCGGGAGCTCAATGAGGGCCGAGCAGTTCTTC	CAWGGSSMRAEQFF
.	TRBV5-5	TRBJ2-7	.	17	TGTGCCAGCAGCTTGGGTCCTGGGCCGACACCCACCTACGAGCAGTACTTC	CASSLGPGPTPTYEQYF
.	TRBV5-1	TRBJ2-7	.	14	TGCGCCAGCAGCTTGCTAGTCGGGGACTACGAGCAGTACTTC	CASSLLVGDYEQYF
.	TRBV9	TRBJ1-1	.	14	TGTGCCAGCAGCCCAGACATTGCAGGCACTGAAGCTTTCTTT	CASSPDIAGTEAFF
.	TRBV5-1	TRBJ1-2	.	15	TGCGCCAGCAGCTTTACAGCAGGACTCAGCTATGGCTACACCTTC	CASSFTAGLSYGYTF
.	TRBV6-1	TRBJ1-2	TRBD1	15	TGTGCCAGCAGTGAATTTCGGACAGGCTACTATGGCTACACCTTC	CASSEFRTGYYGYTF